Listed below are T cell receptor beta chains from one sample, sequenced in a study of blood T cells in healthy people across ages. TCRdb reanalysed the 5' RACE reads using MiXCR and keeps one entry per CDR3 protein. This table has roughly 2 million distinct CDR3 sequences, roughly 52% appearing once. The specimen was blood. The receptors stem from a woman aged 40-49 years in good health. Both conserved end residues are part of each CDR3. Each record gives: clone size, V gene, D gene, J gene, CDR3 DNA, CDR3 protein. The D gene is left open where the match is weak. The size of a clone is reported for some rows only, either as once, few or many, or as a class for expanded clones.

NA	TRBV7-9	NA	TRBJ1-4	TGTGCCAGCAGCTTACTCCCGGGGGAAGATACTAATGAAAAACTGTTTTTT	CASSLLPGEDTNEKLFF
NA	TRBV15	TRBD1	TRBJ2-1	TGTGCCACCAGCAGAGACTATGGGACAGACTCCTACAATGAGCAGTTCTTC	CATSRDYGTDSYNEQFF
NA	TRBV27	TRBD2	TRBJ2-5	TGTGCCAGCAGCCTCACACTAGCGGCGCAAGAGACCCTGTACTTC	CASSLTLAAQETLYF
few	TRBV20-1	NA	TRBJ1-2	TGCAGTGCTAGATCTTGGCCGACCTCCCACTATGGCTACACCTTC	CSARSWPTSHYGYTF
NA	TRBV20-1	TRBD1	TRBJ1-1	TGCAGTGCTAGGAGGGGGCGGGAAGCTTTCTTT	CSARRGREAFF
NA	TRBV5-1	TRBD2	TRBJ2-4	TGCGCCAGCAGCTACGGGACTAGCAGTGACACTCAGTACTTC	CASSYGTSSDTQYF
NA	TRBV6-2/TRBV6-3	NA	TRBJ2-5	TGTGCCAGCAGTTACTTTTCGACAGGTTCGAAGACCCAGTACTTC	CASSYFSTGSKTQYF
NA	TRBV28	NA	TRBJ1-1	TGTGCCAGCAGACCAGTCAGGCAGAACACTGAAGCTTTCTTT	CASRPVRQNTEAFF
NA	TRBV4-1	NA	TRBJ1-5	TGCGCCAGCAGCCAAATTCTGGGCGGACAGCAGCATTTT	CASSQILGGQQHF
NA	TRBV7-2	NA	TRBJ1-2	TGTGCCAGCAGCCTAAAACAGGGTTACGGCTACACCTTC	CASSLKQGYGYTF
NA	TRBV7-9	TRBD1	TRBJ2-7	TGTGCCAGCAGCTCCCGGGACAGGGATTGGCGAGAGCAGTACTTC	CASSSRDRDWREQYF
few	TRBV7-9	NA	TRBJ1-1	TGTGCCAGCAGCTCCAAGGGGATTTACACTGAAGCTTTCTTT	CASSSKGIYTEAFF
NA	TRBV20-1	TRBD2	TRBJ2-3	TGCAGTGCTAGCCCTCCGGGACTAGCGGGGGGAACAGATACGCAGTATTTT	CSASPPGLAGGTDTQYF
NA	TRBV15	NA	TRBJ2-5	TGTGCCACCAGCAAGCAGGGGAATCGAGAGACCCAGTACTTC	CATSKQGNRETQYF
once	TRBV19	TRBD2	TRBJ2-1	TGTGCCAGTAGTATCTCCCTTAGCGGGGGGGTCTACAATGAGCAGTTCTTC	CASSISLSGGVYNEQFF
NA	TRBV5-6	TRBD2	TRBJ2-7	TGTGCCAGCAGCTTGGCGGCGGGGGGGTCCTACAATGAGCAGTACTTC	CASSLAAGGSYNEQYF
few	TRBV2	NA	TRBJ2-5	TGTGCCAGCAGTGAGCAGGGGGGCCTTCAAGAGACCCAGTACTTC	CASSEQGGLQETQYF
NA	TRBV18	NA	TRBJ2-1	TGTGCCAGCTCACCGAGCAGACGCTCCTACAATGAGCAGTTCTTC	CASSPSRRSYNEQFF
NA	TRBV29-1	NA	TRBJ2-3	TGCAGCGTTGTTGGAGGGACAATCTACACAGATACGCAGTATTTT	CSVVGGTIYTDTQYF
once	TRBV5-5	TRBD1	TRBJ1-2	TGTGCCAGCAGCTCTCCCGACAGGGGGAGCTATGGCTACACCTTC	CASSSPDRGSYGYTF
NA	TRBV7-9	TRBD1	TRBJ2-7	TGTGCCAGCAGCTCATCCGACAGGGAAACCTACGAGCAGTACTTC	CASSSSDRETYEQYF
NA	TRBV20-1	NA	TRBJ2-3	TGCAGTGCTGGGACGGTTGATTTTGCAGATACGCAGTATTTT	CSAGTVDFADTQYF
NA	TRBV6-2/TRBV6-3	NA	TRBJ2-7	TGTGCCAGCCGCCGGGGGATCCTTACCTCCTACGAGCAGTACTTC	CASRRGILTSYEQYF
few	TRBV6-5	NA	TRBJ2-7	TGTGCCAGCAGTTACTCATGGGCTGAGGAGATAAGCTACGAGCAGTACTTC	CASSYSWAEEISYEQYF
NA	TRBV7-2	TRBD2	TRBJ2-3	TGTGCCAGCAGCATGGGACTAGCATCAGATACGCAGTATTTT	CASSMGLASDTQYF
NA	TRBV7-2	NA	TRBJ1-4	TGTGCCAGCAGCTTAGGGGGCTTAGGAGGGCTCGGTGAAAAACTGTTTTTT	CASSLGGLGGLGEKLFF